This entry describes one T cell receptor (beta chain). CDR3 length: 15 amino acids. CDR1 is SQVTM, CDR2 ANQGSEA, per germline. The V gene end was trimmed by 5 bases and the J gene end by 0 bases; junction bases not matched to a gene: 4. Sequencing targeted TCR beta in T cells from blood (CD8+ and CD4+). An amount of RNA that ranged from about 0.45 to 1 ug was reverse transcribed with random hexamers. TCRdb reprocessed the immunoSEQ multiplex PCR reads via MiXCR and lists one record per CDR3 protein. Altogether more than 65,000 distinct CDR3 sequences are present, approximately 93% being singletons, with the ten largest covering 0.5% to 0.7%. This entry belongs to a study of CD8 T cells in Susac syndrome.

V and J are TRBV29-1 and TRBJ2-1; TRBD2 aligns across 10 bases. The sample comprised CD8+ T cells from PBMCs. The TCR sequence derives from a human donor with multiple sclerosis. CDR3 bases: TGCAGCGTTTTAGCGGGGGGTAGCTCCTACAATGAGCAGTTCTTC. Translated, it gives CSVLAGGSSYNEQFF.